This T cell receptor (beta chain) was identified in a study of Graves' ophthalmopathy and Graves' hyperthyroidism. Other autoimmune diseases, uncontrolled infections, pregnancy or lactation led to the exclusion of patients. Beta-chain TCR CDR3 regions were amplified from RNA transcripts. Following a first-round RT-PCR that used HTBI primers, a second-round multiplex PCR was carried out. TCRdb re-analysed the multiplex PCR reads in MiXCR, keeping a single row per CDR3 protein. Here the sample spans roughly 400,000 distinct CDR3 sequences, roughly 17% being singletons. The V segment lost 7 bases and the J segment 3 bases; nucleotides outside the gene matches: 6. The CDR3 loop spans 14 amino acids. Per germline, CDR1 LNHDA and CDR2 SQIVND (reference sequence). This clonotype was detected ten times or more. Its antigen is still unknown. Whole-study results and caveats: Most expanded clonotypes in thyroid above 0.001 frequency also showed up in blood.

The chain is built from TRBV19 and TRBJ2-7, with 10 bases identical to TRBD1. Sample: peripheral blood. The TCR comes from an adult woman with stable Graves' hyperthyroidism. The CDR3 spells CASTPGTGVYEQYF. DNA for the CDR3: TGTGCCAGTACCCCAGGGACAGGGGTCTACGAGCAGTACTTC.